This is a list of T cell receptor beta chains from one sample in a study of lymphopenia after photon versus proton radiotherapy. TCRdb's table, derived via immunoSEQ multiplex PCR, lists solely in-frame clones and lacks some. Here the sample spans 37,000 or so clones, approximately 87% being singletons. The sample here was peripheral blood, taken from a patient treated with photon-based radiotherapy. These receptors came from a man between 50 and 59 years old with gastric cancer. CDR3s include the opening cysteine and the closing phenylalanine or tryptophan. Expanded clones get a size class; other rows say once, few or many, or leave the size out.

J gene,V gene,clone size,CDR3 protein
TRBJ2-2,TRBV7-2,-,CASSPLEVATGELFF
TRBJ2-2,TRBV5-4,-,CASSRDGPGELFF
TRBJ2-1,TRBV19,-,CASLGLTPSSYNEQFF
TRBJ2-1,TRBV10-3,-,CAISENLDTEQFF
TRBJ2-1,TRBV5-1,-,CASSLASYNEQFF
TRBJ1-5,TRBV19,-,CASSTADQPQHF
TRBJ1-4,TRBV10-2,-,CAIMTEEKLFF
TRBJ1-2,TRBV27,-,CASSSVGKGGYTF
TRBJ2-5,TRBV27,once,CASRETSGSRETQYF
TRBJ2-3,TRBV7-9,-,CASSQTTGGSTDTQYF
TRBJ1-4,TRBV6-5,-,CASSRQHNEKLFF